A single sample gave rise to the 10 T cell receptor beta chains below, sequenced in a study of T cells in Graves' hyperthyroidism and ophthalmopathy. Amplification of TCR beta CDR3 regions was performed using RNA transcripts as template. Primed by the HTBI set, a first-round RT-PCR was run on the TCR CDR3. One entry per CDR3 protein, called by TCRdb with MiXCR from the multiplex PCR reads. This sample carries about 500,000 distinct CDR3 sequences, 46% of them seen once, and the ten largest clones take 35% to 50%. The specimen was peripheral blood or thyroid tissue (not recorded which). These receptors originate from an adult woman with Graves' disease, either hyperthyroidism or ophthalmopathy (not recorded which).

The chain combines TRBV30 with TRBJ1-6; D unclear. The CDR3 is 14 amino acids. Germline CDR1 and CDR2: GTSNPN and SVGIG (reference sequence). V shed 1 base and J shed 7 bases, with 11 bases lying between them. The CDR3 bases are TGTGCCTGGAGTGAGACTCTGAAGAATTCACCCCTCCACTTT. Amino acid sequence: CAWSETLKNSPLHF. Variable domain in full (rest from reference TRBV30 and TRBJ1-6): SQTIHQWPATLVQPVGSPLSLECTVEGTSNPNLYWYRQAAGRGLQLLFYSVGIGQISSEVPQNLSASRPQDRQFILSSKKLLLSDSGFYLCAWSETLKNSPLHFGNGTRLTVT.

The chain is built from TRBV7-9 and TRBJ1-1, with 7 nucleotides matching TRBD1. The CDR3 extends over 14 amino acids. Germline CDR1 is SEHNR and CDR2 is FQNEAQ (reference sequence). V trimming: 3 bases; J trimming: 5 bases; junction bases outside the gene matches: 6. Here the CDR3 reads CASSFSGGKTEAFF. The DNA of the CDR3 is TGTGCCAGCAGCTTCTCAGGGGGGAAAACTGAAGCTTTCTTT.

This clonotype was recorded once. The V and J genes are TRBV7-9 and TRBJ1-4; TRBD1 is a possible D gene (5 bases). Germline CDR1 reads SEHNR; CDR2 reads FQNEAQ (reference sequence). V lost 7 bases and J lost 5, with 20 bases in between. CDR3 length: 16 residues. CDR3 amino acids: CASILAPRQSNEKLFF. CDR3 DNA sequence: TGTGCCAGCATTCTCGCCCCCCGACAGTCCAATGAAAAACTGTTTTTT.

The gene calls are TRBV24-1 and TRBJ1-5, with D hard to call. The V gene's germline CDR1 is KGHDR and CDR2 SFDVKD. CDR3 length: 13 residues. V gave up 2 bases and J gave up 5 bases, with 6 bases separating them. The chain's CDR3 is CATSDYGDQPQHF. The CDR3 bases are TGTGCCACCAGTGATTATGGGGATCAGCCCCAGCATTTT.

CDR3 bases: TGTGCCAGCAGCTTAGGGTCGAATCAGTGGCAGTACTTC. Translated, it gives CASSLGSNQWQYF. The V call is TRBV7-9, the J call TRBJ2-7; D uncertain. Germline assignment: CDR1 SEHNR and CDR2 FQNEAQ (reference sequence). There are 13 residues in the CDR3. Trimming took off 1 base at V and 9 bases at J, with 13 bases between the two ends.

This clonotype was seen repeatedly, ten times or more. This chain connects TRBV7-2 to TRBJ2-5; D remains ambiguous. Deletions cut 5 bases from V and 2 bases from J, with 6 bases between. The germline gives CDR1 SGHTA, CDR2 FQGNSA. The CDR3 runs 12 residues. The CDR3, as DNA: TGTGCCAGCAGCATAGAACAAGAGACCCAGTACTTC. It translates to CASSIEQETQYF.

This chain links TRBV20-1 with TRBJ1-5, with 7 bases matching TRBD1. The CDR3 loop spans 15 amino acids. Trimming took 6 bases from V and 3 from J; bases not matched to a gene: 11. Germline CDR1 reads DFQATT; CDR2 reads SNEGSKA (reference sequence). The CDR3 spells CSAHRHGTANQPQHF. The CDR3, as DNA: TGCAGTGCCCATCGACATGGGACAGCCAATCAGCCCCAGCATTTT.

The table lists this clonotype with many counts. V usage is TRBV6-5 and J usage is TRBJ2-6; the match to TRBD1 covers 8 bases. In germline, CDR1 is MNHEY, CDR2 SVGAGI. The CDR3 runs 16 residues. The ends lost 7 bases at V and 0 bases at J; junction bases unmatched: 5. The CDR3 DNA is TGTGCCAGCAATCAGGGGGCCTTCTCTGGGGCCAACGTCCTGACTTTC. As protein: CASNQGAFSGANVLTF.

At least ten counts were recorded for this clonotype. The gene calls are TRBV12-3 or TRBV12-4 and TRBJ1-1, with TRBD1 matching over 7 bases. The CDR3 is made up of 15 amino acids. The V segment lost 2 bases and the J segment 1 base; nucleotides outside the gene matches: 4. In DNA, the CDR3 is TGTGCCAGCAGTTTATCCGGGACAGAGAACACTGAAGCTTTCTTT. Amino acids: CASSLSGTENTEAFF.

There are many counts of this clonotype. This chain uses TRBV20-1 with TRBJ1-4; TRBD1 agrees at 7 bases. Trimming cost V 3 bases and J 8 bases; bases outside gene matches: 6. In germline, CDR1 is DFQATT, CDR2 SNEGSKA (reference sequence). CDR3 length: 13 residues. Here the CDR3 DNA reads TGCAGTGCTAGTAAAAGGGGGCAGGAAAAACTGTTTTTT. This encodes CSASKRGQEKLFF.